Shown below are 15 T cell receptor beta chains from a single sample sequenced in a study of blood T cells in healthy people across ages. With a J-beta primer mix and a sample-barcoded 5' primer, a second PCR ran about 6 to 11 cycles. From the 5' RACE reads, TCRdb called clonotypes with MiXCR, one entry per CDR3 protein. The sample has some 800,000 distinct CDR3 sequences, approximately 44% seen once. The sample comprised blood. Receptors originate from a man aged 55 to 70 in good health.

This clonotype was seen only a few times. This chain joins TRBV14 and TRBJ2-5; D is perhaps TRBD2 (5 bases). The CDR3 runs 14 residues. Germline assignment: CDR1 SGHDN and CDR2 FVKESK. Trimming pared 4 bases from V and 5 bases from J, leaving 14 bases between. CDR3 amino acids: CASSPHRWRETQYF. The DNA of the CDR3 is TGTGCCAGCAGCCCGCACAGATGGAGGGAGACCCAGTACTTC.

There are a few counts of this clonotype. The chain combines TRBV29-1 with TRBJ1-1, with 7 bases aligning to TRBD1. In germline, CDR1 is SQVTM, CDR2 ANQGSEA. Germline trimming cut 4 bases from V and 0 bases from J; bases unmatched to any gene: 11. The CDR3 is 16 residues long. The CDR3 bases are TGCAGCGTTGTACTCCGGGGGGACAGAGTGAACACTGAAGCTTTCTTT. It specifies CSVVLRGDRVNTEAFF.

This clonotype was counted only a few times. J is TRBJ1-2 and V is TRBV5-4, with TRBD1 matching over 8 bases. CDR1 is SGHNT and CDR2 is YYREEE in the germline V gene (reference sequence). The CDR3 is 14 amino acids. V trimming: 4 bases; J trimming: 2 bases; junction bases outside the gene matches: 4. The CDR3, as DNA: TGTGCCAGCAGCACGACAGGGGTCAACTATGGCTACACCTTC. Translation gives CASSTTGVNYGYTF.

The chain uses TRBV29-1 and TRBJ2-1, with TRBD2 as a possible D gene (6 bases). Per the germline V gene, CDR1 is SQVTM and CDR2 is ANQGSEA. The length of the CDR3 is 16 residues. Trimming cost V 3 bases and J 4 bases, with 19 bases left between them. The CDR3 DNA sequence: TGCAGCGTTGACAACAACAAAGCGGGCGGATACAATGAGCAGTTCTTC. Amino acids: CSVDNNKAGGYNEQFF.

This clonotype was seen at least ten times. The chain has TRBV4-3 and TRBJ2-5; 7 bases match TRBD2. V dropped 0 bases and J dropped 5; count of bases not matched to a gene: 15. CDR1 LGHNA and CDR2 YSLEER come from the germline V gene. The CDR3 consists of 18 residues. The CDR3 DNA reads TGCGCCAGCAGCCAAGATCGGGGAAAAGGTTTGGGAGGGGAGACCCAGTACTTC. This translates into CASSQDRGKGLGGETQYF.

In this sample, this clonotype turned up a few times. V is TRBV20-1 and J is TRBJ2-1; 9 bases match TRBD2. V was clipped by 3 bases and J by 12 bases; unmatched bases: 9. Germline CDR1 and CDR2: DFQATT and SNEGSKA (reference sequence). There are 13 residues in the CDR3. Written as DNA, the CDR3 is TGCAGTGCTAGGGGCTTAGCGGGGGAGGGGCAGTTCTTC. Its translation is CSARGLAGEGQFF.

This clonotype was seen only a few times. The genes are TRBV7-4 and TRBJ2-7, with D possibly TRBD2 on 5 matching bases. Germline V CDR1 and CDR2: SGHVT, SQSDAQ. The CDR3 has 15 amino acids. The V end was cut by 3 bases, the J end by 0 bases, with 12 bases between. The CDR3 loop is CASSFRQRASYEQYF. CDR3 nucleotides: TGTGCCAGCAGCTTTCGGCAGAGGGCCTCCTACGAGCAGTACTTC.

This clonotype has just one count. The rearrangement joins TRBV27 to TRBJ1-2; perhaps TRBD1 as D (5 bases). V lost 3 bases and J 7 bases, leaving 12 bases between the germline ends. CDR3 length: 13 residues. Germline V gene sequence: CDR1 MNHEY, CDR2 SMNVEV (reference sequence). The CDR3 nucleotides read TGTGCCAGCAGTTTGGGGCACGGCTGTGGCTACACCTTC. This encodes CASSLGHGCGYTF.

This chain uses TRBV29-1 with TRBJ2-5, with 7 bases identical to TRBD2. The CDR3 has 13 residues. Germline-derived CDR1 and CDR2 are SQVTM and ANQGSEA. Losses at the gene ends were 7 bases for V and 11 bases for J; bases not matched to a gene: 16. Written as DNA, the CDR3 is TGCAGCGCGGAGACGGGGGGTAGTTACGTGCAGTACTTC. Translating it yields CSAETGGSYVQYF.

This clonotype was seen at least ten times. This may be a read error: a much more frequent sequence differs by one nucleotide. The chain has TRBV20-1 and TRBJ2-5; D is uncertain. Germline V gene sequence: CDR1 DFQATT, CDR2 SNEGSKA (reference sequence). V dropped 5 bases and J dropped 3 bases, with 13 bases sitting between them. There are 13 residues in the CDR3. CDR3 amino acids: CSAASTWEETQYF. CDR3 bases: TGCAGTGCTGCGAGCACCTGGGAAGAGACCCAGTACTTC.

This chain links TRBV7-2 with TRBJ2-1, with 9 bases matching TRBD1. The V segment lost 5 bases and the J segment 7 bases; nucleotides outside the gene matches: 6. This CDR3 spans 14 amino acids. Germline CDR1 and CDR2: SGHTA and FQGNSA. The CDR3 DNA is TGTGCCAGCAGCGTTACAGGGGGCGCGAATGAGCAGTTCTTC. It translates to CASSVTGGANEQFF.

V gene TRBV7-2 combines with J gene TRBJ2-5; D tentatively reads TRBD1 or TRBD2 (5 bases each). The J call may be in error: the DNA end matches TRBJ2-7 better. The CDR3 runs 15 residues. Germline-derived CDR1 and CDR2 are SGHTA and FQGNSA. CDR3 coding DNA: TGTGCCAGCAGCTTAGATGAGAACGGGGCCAACGAGCAGTACTTC. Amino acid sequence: CASSLDENGANEQYF.

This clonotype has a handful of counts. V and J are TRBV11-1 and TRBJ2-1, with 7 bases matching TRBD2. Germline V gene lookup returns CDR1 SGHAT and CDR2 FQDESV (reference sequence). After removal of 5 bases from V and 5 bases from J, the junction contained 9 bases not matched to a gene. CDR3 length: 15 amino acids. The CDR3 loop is CASSDKASGDNEQFF. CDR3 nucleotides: TGTGCCAGCAGCGATAAGGCTAGCGGAGACAATGAGCAGTTCTTC.

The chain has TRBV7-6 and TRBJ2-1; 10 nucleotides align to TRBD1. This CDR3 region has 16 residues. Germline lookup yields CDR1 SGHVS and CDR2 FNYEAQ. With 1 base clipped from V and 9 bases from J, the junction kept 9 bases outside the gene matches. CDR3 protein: CASSLVGGQGYAEQFF. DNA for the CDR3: TGTGCCAGCAGCTTAGTCGGGGGACAGGGGTATGCTGAGCAGTTCTTC.

CDR3 nucleotides: TGTGCCAGCAGCTTAGATAGCGGTGGGGCGTATAGCAATCAGCCCCAGCATTTT. Translation gives CASSLDSGGAYSNQPQHF. The V and J genes are TRBV7-8 and TRBJ1-5, with D maybe TRBD1 (5 bases). The V end was cut by 1 base, the J end by 0 bases, with 16 bases between. The CDR3 consists of 18 residues. CDR1 is SGHVS and CDR2 is FQNEAQ in the germline V gene.